A single T cell receptor beta chain is shown here with its context. The data originate from a study of T cell changes during pregnancy in multiple sclerosis. Sequencing was performed with immunoSEQ multiplex PCR; in TCRdb, only in-frame clones are kept and a portion is missing. This sample has 26,000 or so clones, with almost 90% found just once. The sequencing here drew on CD8+ T cells from peripheral blood mononuclear cells, taken in the second trimester of pregnancy. The TCR was taken from a female donor with multiple sclerosis, enrolled in a pregnancy study.

The DNA of the CDR3 is TGTGCCAGCATACGGACAGGGGGGAAACAAGAGACCCAGTACTTC. Amino acids: CASIRTGGKQETQYF. The chain recombines TRBV7-9 with TRBJ2-5; 10 bases map to TRBD1. V trimming: 7 bases; J trimming: 2 bases; junction bases outside the gene matches: 7. The germline V gene encodes CDR1 SEHNR and CDR2 FQNEAQ (reference sequence). The CDR3 loop spans 15 amino acids.